The following is a TCR beta chain sequence with its context. Antigen specificity is unknown. TCRdb reanalysed the 5' RACE reads using MiXCR and keeps one entry per CDR3 protein. This repertoire shows 30,000 or so distinct CDR3 sequences, roughly 5% found once; its top ten account for 20% to 25%. These data originate in a study of early T cells in non-severe SARS-CoV-2 infection. Study information: Bulk RNA taken from unsorted whole blood was sequenced, leaving chains unpaired. Points from the study as a whole: Matching with VDJdb favored anti-spike CD8 responses (missing private and CD4 specificities).

V was pared by 5 bases and J by 8 bases, with 5 bases of the junction left unmatched. The CDR3 runs to 12 residues. This chain uses TRBV12-3 or TRBV12-4 with TRBJ1-1; 7 positions match TRBD1. The TCR comes from an adult who was a healthcare worker with PCR-confirmed SARS-CoV-2 infection or an uninfected control (not recorded which). The sequenced sample was whole blood. CDR3 DNA sequence: TGTGCCAGCAGTCCCACAGGGGTCGAAGCTTTCTTT. It codes for CASSPTGVEAFF.